This T cell receptor beta chain is drawn from a study of CD8 T cells in Susac syndrome (dated by TCRdb to the late 2010s). About the investigation overall: Among the Susac syndrome patients who were sequenced, clinically active disease was present in more than 5 and clinical remission was observed in fewer than ten. At blood withdrawal, Susac syndrome patients were therapy-naive, treated with corticosteroids (with IVIg additionally given to some), or treated with IVIg alone. Repertoire sequencing was used to test whether CD8+ T cell activation and differentiation in Susac syndrome was antigen driven. The study compared CD8+ T cell repertoire clonality among 12 healthy donors, about 14 Susac syndrome patients and fewer than 19 multiple sclerosis patients.

Peripheral blood CD8+ and CD4+ T cells from healthy donors, Susac syndrome patients and multiple sclerosis patients were profiled using high-throughput TCR beta sequencing. The Susac syndrome patients fulfilled recently defined diagnostic criteria for either definite or probable disease. Bulk CD8+ and CD4+ T cells were purified magnetically by negative isolation, whereas CD8+ TEMRA cells were enriched by FACS. Blood was drawn into EDTA tubes, processed within 24 hours, and PBMCs were isolated by density gradient centrifugation. PBMCs intended for TCR sequencing were cryopreserved in liquid nitrogen and were subsequently thawed in a 37 degrees C water bath. Purity of sorted or isolated CD4+, CD8+ and CD8+ TEMRA cells was at least 90%. Study-wide conclusions, independent of this receptor: In the total CD8+ and CD8+ TEMRA repertoires, more than 15 and five Susac-specific public clones, respectively, were identified. Clonal expansion was seen in Susac syndrome CD8+ repertoires, peaking in CD8+ TEMRA cells and being greater in clinically active patients than in remitting ones. The number of individuals in the TCR sequencing and HLA analysis was recognized as being relatively small.

RNA was extracted using the RNeasy kit, and about 0.5 to 1 ug of the RNA was reverse transcribed with random hexamers. TCR beta CDR3 regions were amplified with the immunoSEQ multiplex PCR assay covering 54 Vbeta and 13 Jbeta segments. PCR amplification bias was corrected using a synthetic template baseline for primer optimization and computational correction. As for the original processing: Reads were assigned to V, D and J genes according to IMGT and analyzed in immunoSEQ Analyzer, with only productive sequences retained. Clonality was calculated as one minus the Shannon entropy normalized by log2 of the number of productive unique sequences. For each patient and control, public and private clones were evaluated among the 100 most prevalent clones. Susac-specific clones were defined as absent from healthy and MS cohorts, 1052 published viral clones and other ImmuneACCESS disease sequences. TCRdb reanalyzed the raw reads on its own, using fastp at Q25 for trimming and MiXCR for clone calling, and kept in-frame beta chains. For every CDR3 protein sequence, its rows merge into one entry that carries the most common genes and DNA. TCRdb assigned the V and J calls; the authors' analysis was not used. Here the sample has more than 150,000 distinct CDR3 sequences; over 90% occur a single time. The ten largest clones take up around 0.16% of the sample.

Based on the germline V gene (reference sequence), the CDR1 and CDR2 sequences are GTSNPN and SVGIG. Including the terminal cysteine and phenylalanine, the CDR3 comprises 13 residues. The only DNA kept is the CDR3, 39 bases in frame from the first base. V loses 1 base of germline sequence and J loses 4 bases, and the interval between the two ends is 10 bases. As to this clonotype: What this receptor recognizes is not known. Base qualities are missing; no much larger clone stands one base away.

Recombination connected TRBV30 to TRBJ2-5; the D segment could be TRBD1, given 5 matching bases. The TCR was taken from a human donor with Susac syndrome. The sequenced sample consisted of CD8+ T cells from PBMCs. This receptor has the CDR3 CAWSDQGGETQYF. The DNA sequence follows: TGTGCCTGGAGTGACCAGGGTGGAGAGACCCAGTACTTC. Supplemented by the reference TRBV30 and TRBJ2-5 proteins around the CDR3, the complete variable domain is SQTIHQWPATLVQPVGSPLSLECTVEGTSNPNLYWYRQAAGRGLQLLFYSVGIGQISSEVPQNLSASRPQDRQFILSSKKLLLSDSGFYLCAWSDQGGETQYFGPGTRLLVL.